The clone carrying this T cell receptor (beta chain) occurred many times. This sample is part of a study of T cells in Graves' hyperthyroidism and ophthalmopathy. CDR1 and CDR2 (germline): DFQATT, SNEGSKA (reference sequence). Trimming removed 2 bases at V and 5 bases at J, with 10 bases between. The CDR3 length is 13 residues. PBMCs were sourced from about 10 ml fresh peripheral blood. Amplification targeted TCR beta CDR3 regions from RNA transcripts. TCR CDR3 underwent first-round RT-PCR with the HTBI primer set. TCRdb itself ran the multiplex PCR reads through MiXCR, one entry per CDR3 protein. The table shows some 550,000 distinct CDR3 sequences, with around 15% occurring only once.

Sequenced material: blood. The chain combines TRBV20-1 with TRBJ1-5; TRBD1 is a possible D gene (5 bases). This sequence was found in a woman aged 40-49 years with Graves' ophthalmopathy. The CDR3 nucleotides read TGCAGTGCTAGACAGGGTCGGGATCAGCCCCAGCATTTT. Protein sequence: CSARQGRDQPQHF.